This TCR beta chain was documented in a study of blood T cell repertoires in COVID-19. Overall study: The study drew acute and convalescent COVID-19 samples from the United States, Italy and Spain. Nucleic acid was either cDNA or gDNA, and it came from T cells, B-cell-depleted T cells, or PBMCs.

In the original analysis: The authors estimated nucleated cell counts from reference gene primer amplification. Measured with immunoSEQ multiplex PCR; TCRdb has only the in-frame clones, and not every one. V, J and clone size derive from that table, while D and trimming were established from the DNA sequence. The table includes 80,000 or so clones, roughly 87% detected once. Trimming took 3 bases from V and 7 from J, leaving 17 bases between them. This CDR3 is 14 amino acids long. Per the germline V gene, CDR1 is SGDLS and CDR2 is YYNGEE. The receptor comes from a woman between 50 and 59 years old in a cohort sampled during active COVID-19. This chain joins TRBV9 and TRBJ2-7; no reliable D call. The sequenced sample was peripheral blood. Here the CDR3 DNA reads TGTGCCAGCAGCGAGGCCCTCTCCCCCGGGGAGCAGTACTTC. It yields the protein CASSEALSPGEQYF.